The T cell receptor beta chain under discussion was sequenced for a study of shared clonotypes between healthy human individuals. Genomic DNA per cell subset filled all wells of several immunoSEQ plates. Replicate PCRs for sorted subsets used approximately 190 ng DNA; this equaled 30,000 to 35,000 T cell genomes. The assay was immunoSEQ multiplex PCR, and TCRdb's table has in-frame clones only and misses some. The table records over a million clones, about 80% of them present only once. The source material was memory CD4+ T cells from PBMCs. Subset defined: CD45RA-negative fraction. The clonotype originates from a man between 18 and 35 years old in good health. Some clones in this sample may be carry-over from other donors' samples.

The CDR3 here is CASGLEAHTEAFF. CDR3 DNA: TGTGCTAGTGGTTTGGAGGCGCACACTGAAGCTTTCTTT. The chain has TRBV12-5 and TRBJ1-1, with no clear D. V lost 1 base to trimming and J lost 3 bases, with 6 bases between them. CDR1 and CDR2 (germline): LGHNT, FRNRAP. This CDR3 contains 13 residues.